This TCR beta chain was sequenced for a study of blood T cell repertoires in COVID-19. Assay used: immunoSEQ multiplex PCR; TCRdb lists only in-frame clones, some missing. Altogether 130,000 to 150,000 clones are present, around nine tenths being singletons, with the ten largest covering 8% to 11%. CDR1 and CDR2 (germline): MNHEY, SVGEGT. The CDR3 length is 15 residues. V shed 2 bases and J shed 2 bases, with 13 bases lying between them. V and J are TRBV6-2 or TRBV6-3 and TRBJ2-7, with a tentative D call TRBD1 (6 bases). The clonotype comes from a man in his fifties with active or convalescent COVID-19. Sequencing was carried out using peripheral blood. CDR3 coding DNA: TGTGCCAGCAGTTACATAGGGGGAGAGACCTACGAGCAGTACTTC. Protein: CASSYIGGETYEQYF.